Described below is a single T cell receptor (beta chain) sequence and its context. The antigen is undetermined. Noted treatment: approximately nine-day PBMC culture with coronavirus spike peptide pools or control peptides (ViraFEST assay). ViraFEST used peptide pools to expand antigen-specific T cells before TCR sequencing. V shed 7 bases, J shed 4 bases, and the junction held 8 bases outside the gene matches. Germline-derived CDR1 and CDR2 are LGHNT and FRNRAP. CDR3 length: 14 amino acids. The data belong to a study of vaccination and CD4 T cells after COVID-19. At the level of the study: Overlapping spike peptides from SARS-CoV-2, HCoV-NL63, HCoV-OC43 and HCoV-229E served to stimulate the cells. Whole-study results and caveats: In convalescent patients, 304 of 307 vaccine-specific clones were mono-reactive for SARS-CoV-2 spike.

Cultured CD4+ T cell DNA underwent sequencing with the Oncomine TCR Beta short-read assay. TCRdb itself ran the PCR reads through MiXCR, one entry per CDR3 protein. The table includes about 12,000 distinct CDR3 sequences, 60% to 80% detected once. This rearrangement joins TRBV12-5 to TRBJ2-5, with 8 nucleotides matching TRBD2. The receptor was isolated from a human donor who had recovered from COVID-19. Sequencing used CD4+ T cells from blood, cultured in vitro. CDR3 DNA sequence: TGTGCTAGTGCCCGCGCGGGGGGCGCAGAGACCCAGTACTTC. Translation: CASARAGGAETQYF.